Below are 24 T cell receptor beta chains sequenced from a single sample in a study of T cell repertoires in cytomegalovirus infection. TCRdb ran MiXCR on the reads and lists one entry per CDR3 protein. Of about 360,000 distinct CDR3 sequences listed, approximately 30% are singletons. No antigens are known for them. The source material was cultured PBMCs, sampled from culture after CMV antigen stimulation. The receptor set was obtained from a human donor in good health (CMV status not recorded). Some clones in this sample may be carry-over from other donors' samples.

J is TRBJ2-7 and V is TRBV12-3 or TRBV12-4; D gene unclear. The CDR3 has 16 residues. Between the trimmed V and J ends, which lost 0 bases and 2 bases, there was a span of 14 bases. Here the CDR3 DNA reads TGTGCCAGCAGTTTAGCGCGAGACTGGAAGACCTACGAGCAGTACTTC. Protein sequence: CASSLARDWKTYEQYF.

V gene TRBV7-2 combines with J gene TRBJ2-3; possibly TRBD1 for D (5 bases). Trimming took off 5 bases at V and 4 bases at J, with 10 bases between the two ends. The CDR3 runs to 13 residues. CDR1 is SGHTA and CDR2 is FQGNSA in the germline V gene. CDR3 loop: CASSPRVSDTQYF. The DNA for the CDR3 is TGTGCCAGCAGCCCCAGGGTTTCAGATACGCAGTATTTT.

The V gene is TRBV6-6, the J gene TRBJ2-5, with 10 bases lining up with TRBD2. The germline V gene encodes CDR1 MNHNY and CDR2 SVGAGI (reference sequence). V gave up 6 bases and J gave up 0 bases; unmatched junction bases: 7. The CDR3 contains 16 residues. CDR3 in DNA: TGTGCCAGCAGAACTAGCGGGACTGTGTACCAAGAGACCCAGTACTTC. It yields the protein CASRTSGTVYQETQYF.

This clonotype was observed a single time. This chain links TRBV4-1 with TRBJ2-7, with 10 bases that match TRBD1. CDR1 and CDR2 (germline): MGHRA, YSYEKL. V was pared by 3 bases and J by 5 bases, with 7 bases of the junction left unmatched. The length of the CDR3 is 15 residues. This CDR3 is CASSHGQGVSDEQYF. The CDR3 DNA follows: TGCGCCAGCAGCCACGGACAGGGGGTTAGCGACGAGCAGTACTTC.

CDR3 residues: CASGLETVGETQYF. As DNA, the CDR3 is TGTGCTAGTGGTTTGGAAACGGTGGGAGAGACCCAGTACTTC. The J gene is TRBJ2-5, the V gene TRBV12-5; D is unclear. The germline V and J ends were trimmed by 1 base and 4 bases, with 10 bases remaining between them. The CDR3 has 14 amino acids. The V gene's germline CDR1 is LGHNT and CDR2 FRNRAP.

By share of the sample, this clonotype is medium-sized. The rearrangement links TRBV7-8 to TRBJ2-7, with D uncertain. V shed 1 base and J shed 4 bases, with 11 bases lying between them. Germline CDR1 SGHVS, CDR2 FQNEAQ. CDR3 length: 14 residues. The CDR3 DNA sequence: TGTGCCAGCAGCTTAGTCGCCTTAGGGTACGAGCAGTACTTC. Protein sequence: CASSLVALGYEQYF.

The CDR3 DNA reads as TGCGCCAGCAGCCTTCGCCCCGACACCTTGAACACCGGGGAGCTGTTTTTT. Translated, it gives CASSLRPDTLNTGELFF. The chain combines TRBV4-3 with TRBJ2-2; D is undetermined. The CDR3 sequence is 17 residues long. CDR1 and CDR2 (germline): LGHNA, YSLEER. V was shortened by 4 bases and J by 1 base, with 16 bases between the two germline ends.

The chain employs TRBV6-2 or TRBV6-3 and TRBJ2-1; 11 nucleotides align to TRBD1. The CDR3 has 12 amino acids. Looked up from germline, CDR1 is MNHEY and CDR2 is SVGEGT. The CDR3 spells CATGTGGNEQFF. The CDR3 DNA reads TGTGCTACGGGGACAGGGGGCAATGAGCAGTTCTTC.

The V gene is TRBV15, the J gene TRBJ2-2; 7 bases align to TRBD2. The V gene end was trimmed by 0 bases and the J gene end by 7 bases; junction bases not matched to a gene: 8. Germline V gives CDR1 LNHNV, CDR2 YYDKDF (reference sequence). This CDR3 has 16 residues. The CDR3 loop is CATSRDPGLVGGELFF. In DNA form, the CDR3 reads TGTGCCACCAGCAGAGACCCCGGACTAGTTGGCGGGGAGCTGTTTTTT.

This clonotype was counted between two and nine times. The chain combines TRBV28 with TRBJ1-5; tentative D call: TRBD1 (5 bases). The length of the CDR3 is 14 residues. The V end was cut by 5 bases, the J end by 2 bases, with 10 bases between. CDR1 is MDHEN, CDR2 SYDVKM, per germline. CDR3 bases: TGTGCCAGCAGTACGGGAGGGGGCAATCAGCCCCAGCATTTT. Its translation is CASSTGGGNQPQHF.

The rearrangement uses TRBV2 and TRBJ2-4, with D hard to call. The germline gives CDR1 SNHLY, CDR2 FYNNEI. Trimming took 2 bases from V and 7 from J, leaving 12 bases between them. The CDR3 sequence is 14 residues long. The chain's CDR3 is CASSERNLNNIQYF. In nucleotides, the CDR3 is TGTGCCAGCAGTGAACGGAATCTCAATAACATTCAGTACTTC.

As DNA, the CDR3 is TGCAGTGCTAGTGCGCTAGCGGGAGGCACAGATACGCAGTATTTT. It specifies CSASALAGGTDTQYF. The chain links TRBV20-1 to TRBJ2-3; TRBD2 matches 10 bases. Per the germline V gene, CDR1 is DFQATT and CDR2 is SNEGSKA (reference sequence). V shed 3 bases and J 1 base; nucleotides not matched to a gene: 4. The CDR3 consists of 15 residues.

V is TRBV6-1 and J is TRBJ1-6, with D hard to call. Germline V CDR1 and CDR2: MNHNS, SASEGT. The CDR3 spans 14 residues. V lost 6 bases to trimming and J lost 14 bases, with 20 bases between them. The CDR3 DNA is TGTGCCAGCAGCCCATCGACGACCGGAGAAACCCTCCACTTT. It encodes CASSPSTTGETLHF.

The chain is built from TRBV11-2 and TRBJ1-3; D unclear. This CDR3 region has 13 residues. Germline CDR1 SGHAT, CDR2 FQNNGV. V dropped 4 bases and J dropped 4 bases, with 8 bases sitting between them. The CDR3 sequence is CASSSSPGNTIYF. For the CDR3, the DNA is TGTGCCAGCAGCTCTTCTCCGGGAAACACCATATATTTT.

This clonotype has just a few counts. The chain has TRBV7-8 and TRBJ2-1, with 8 bases fitting TRBD2. J gave up 10 bases and V 5 bases, and 16 bases lay outside the gene matches. CDR3 length equals 16 residues. From germline, CDR1 is SGHVS and CDR2 FQNEAQ. CDR3 bases: TGTGCCAGCAGCCCTGCTAGCTGGGGAACGGGGGGGGAGCAGTTCTTC. The encoded protein is CASSPASWGTGGEQFF.

This clonotype was detected a few times. The chain employs TRBV7-2 and TRBJ2-3; 9 bases fit TRBD1. The CDR3 contains 15 residues. Trimming removed 5 bases from V and 3 bases from J; junction bases left unmatched: 6. The germline CDR1 and CDR2 sequences are SGHTA and FQGNSA. CDR3 amino acids: CASSPTTGGTDTQYF. CDR3 sequence (DNA): TGTGCCAGCAGCCCAACGACAGGGGGTACAGATACGCAGTATTTT.

This clonotype appeared a few times. The V gene is TRBV12-3 or TRBV12-4, the J gene TRBJ2-7; 12 bases agree with TRBD2. The CDR3 loop spans 15 amino acids. V shed 6 bases, J shed 0 bases, and the junction held 3 bases outside the gene matches. In DNA form, the CDR3 reads TGTGCCAGCAGGTTGACTAGCGGGAGCTCCTACGAGCAGTACTTC. Translated, it gives CASRLTSGSSYEQYF.

This clonotype was seen a handful of times. This rearrangement joins TRBV7-6 to TRBJ2-6; perhaps TRBD1 as D (5 bases). With 5 bases removed from V and 2 bases from J, the gap between germline ends came to 19 bases. Germline CDR1 reads SGHVS; CDR2 reads FNYEAQ. This CDR3 has 18 residues. CDR3 protein: CASSVPGSNPPGANVLTF. The CDR3 DNA reads TGTGCCAGCAGCGTCCCAGGGTCAAACCCCCCTGGGGCCAACGTCCTGACTTTC.

This clonotype was seen at least ten times. V is TRBV7-2 and J is TRBJ2-1; D is unresolved. The CDR3 covers 14 residues. Germline assignment: CDR1 SGHTA and CDR2 FQGNSA. V was cut by 0 bases and J by 7 bases, with 10 bases left in between. The CDR3 coding sequence is TGTGCCAGCAGCTTAGCTCCAGCGAAGAATGAGCAGTTCTTC. It codes for CASSLAPAKNEQFF.

The V call is TRBV12-3 or TRBV12-4, the J call TRBJ2-3; tentative D call: TRBD1 (5 bases). The CDR3 spans 13 residues. Trimming shortened V by 6 bases and J by 3 bases, and 10 bases separated the two germline ends. For the CDR3, the DNA is TGTGCCAGCAGCAACCGACAGACAGATACGCAGTATTTT. This codes for CASSNRQTDTQYF.

This clonotype has ten or more counts. The chain combines TRBV4-3 with TRBJ1-1, with 7 bases aligning to TRBD1. V shed 0 bases, J shed 3 bases, and the junction held 16 bases outside the gene matches. This CDR3 is 19 amino acids long. Germline assignment: CDR1 LGHNA and CDR2 YSLEER. The CDR3 loop reads CASSQDDNRGLRLDTEAFF. CDR3 DNA sequence: TGCGCCAGCAGCCAAGATGATAACAGGGGCCTAAGGTTGGACACTGAAGCTTTCTTT.

The CDR3 region is CASSNILQGQYF. Here the CDR3 DNA reads TGTGCCAGCAGTAATATCCTCCAGGGGCAGTACTTC. The chain is built from TRBV28 and TRBJ2-7; maybe TRBD1 (5 bases). The germline V gene has CDR1 MDHEN and CDR2 SYDVKM. CDR3 length: 12 amino acids. Trimming took off 5 bases at V and 9 bases at J, with 14 bases between the two ends.

V gene TRBV3-1 combines with J gene TRBJ2-1; D gene uncertain. Trimming pared 1 base from V and 9 bases from J, leaving 7 bases between. This CDR3 contains 12 residues. Germline V gene lookup returns CDR1 LGHDT and CDR2 YNNKEL (reference sequence). CDR3 amino acids: CASSQAGREQFF. The CDR3 region has the DNA TGTGCCAGCAGCCAAGCAGGTCGTGAGCAGTTCTTC.

The chain is built from TRBV5-4 and TRBJ1-1; 8 bases map to TRBD1. The CDR3 covers 14 residues. The germline gives CDR1 SGHNT, CDR2 YYREEE (reference sequence). J was trimmed by 4 bases and V by 4 bases; bases with no gene match: 6. CDR3 residues: CASSPIGQGTEAFF. CDR3 DNA: TGTGCCAGCAGCCCCATCGGACAGGGCACTGAAGCTTTCTTT.